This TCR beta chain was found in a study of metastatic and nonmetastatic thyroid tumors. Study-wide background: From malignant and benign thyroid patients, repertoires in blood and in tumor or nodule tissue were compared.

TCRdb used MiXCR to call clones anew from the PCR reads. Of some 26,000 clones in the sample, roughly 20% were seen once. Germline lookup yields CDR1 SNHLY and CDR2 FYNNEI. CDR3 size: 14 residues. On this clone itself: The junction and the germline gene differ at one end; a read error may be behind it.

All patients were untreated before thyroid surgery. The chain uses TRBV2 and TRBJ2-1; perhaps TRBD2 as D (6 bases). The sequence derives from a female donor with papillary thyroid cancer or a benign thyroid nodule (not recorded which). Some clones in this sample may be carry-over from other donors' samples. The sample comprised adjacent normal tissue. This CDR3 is CASGWYSGVDEQFF. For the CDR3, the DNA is TGCGCCAGCGGGTGGTACAGTGGGGTCGATGAGCAGTTCTTC. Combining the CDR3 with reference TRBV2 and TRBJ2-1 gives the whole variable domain EPEVTQTPSHQVTQMGQEVILRCVPISNHLYFYWYRQILGQKVEFLVSFYNNEISEKSEIFDDQFSVERPDGSNFTLKIRSTKLEDSAMYFCASGWYSGVDEQFFGPGTRLTVL.